Shown below are 5 T cell receptor beta chains from a single sample sequenced in a study of blood T cells in healthy people across ages. A second PCR, run for roughly 7 to 11 cycles, used a sample-barcoded 5' primer plus a J-beta primer mix. One entry per CDR3 protein results from TCRdb running MiXCR on the 5' RACE reads. The sample includes more than 650,000 distinct CDR3 sequences, roughly 50% of them seen just once. Specimen: blood. These receptors all come from a man older than 75 in good health.

This clonotype was seen a handful of times. The chain carries TRBV7-2 and TRBJ1-4; a weak D match, TRBD1 (6 bases). The CDR3 sequence is 15 residues long. V was trimmed by 4 bases and J by 8 bases, leaving 17 bases between them. Germline loops: CDR1 SGHTA, CDR2 FQGNSA. The CDR3 region has the DNA TGTGCCAGCAGCTCCCCGACAGGACCGAGGGAAAAACTGTTTTTT. Translated: CASSSPTGPREKLFF.

This sequence joins TRBV7-3 and TRBJ2-1; TRBD2 matches at 7 bases. Germline-derived CDR1 and CDR2 are SGHTA and FQGTGA. The V gene end was trimmed by 0 bases and the J gene end by 3 bases; junction bases not matched to a gene: 5. The CDR3 has 16 amino acids. The CDR3, as DNA: TGTGCCAGCAGCTTAACCACGGCGGGGGTCTACAATGAGCAGTTCTTC. This codes for CASSLTTAGVYNEQFF.

This clonotype was recorded many times. V and J are TRBV3-1 and TRBJ1-5; D remains ambiguous. The germline V and J ends were trimmed by 0 bases and 5 bases, with 11 bases remaining between them. CDR1 and CDR2 from the germline V gene are LGHDT and YNNKEL (reference sequence). The CDR3 spans 15 residues. The CDR3 here is CASSQDQGLHQPQHF. The CDR3 DNA is TGTGCCAGCAGCCAAGATCAAGGCTTGCATCAGCCCCAGCATTTT.

A few counts support this clonotype. The chain has TRBV20-1 and TRBJ2-4, with 8 nucleotides matching TRBD2. Germline CDR1 and CDR2: DFQATT and SNEGSKA (reference sequence). This CDR3 is built from 14 residues. The V and J ends lost 8 bases and 0 bases, in that order; junction bases with no gene match: 6. CDR3 sequence: CSTPGTRAKNIQYF. CDR3 sequence (DNA): TGCAGTACCCCCGGGACTAGAGCCAAAAACATTCAGTACTTC.

This clonotype appeared once. A read error may account for a junction end that differs from germline. V and J are TRBV6-2 or TRBV6-3 and TRBJ2-7; the match to TRBD2 covers 8 bases. CDR1 is MNHEY and CDR2 is SVGEGT in the germline V gene. CDR3 length: 16 amino acids. CDR3 nucleotides: TGTGCCAGCAATTACTCGGGGGGGGTTCGCACCTACGAGCAGTACTTC. Its translation is CASNYSGGVRTYEQYF.